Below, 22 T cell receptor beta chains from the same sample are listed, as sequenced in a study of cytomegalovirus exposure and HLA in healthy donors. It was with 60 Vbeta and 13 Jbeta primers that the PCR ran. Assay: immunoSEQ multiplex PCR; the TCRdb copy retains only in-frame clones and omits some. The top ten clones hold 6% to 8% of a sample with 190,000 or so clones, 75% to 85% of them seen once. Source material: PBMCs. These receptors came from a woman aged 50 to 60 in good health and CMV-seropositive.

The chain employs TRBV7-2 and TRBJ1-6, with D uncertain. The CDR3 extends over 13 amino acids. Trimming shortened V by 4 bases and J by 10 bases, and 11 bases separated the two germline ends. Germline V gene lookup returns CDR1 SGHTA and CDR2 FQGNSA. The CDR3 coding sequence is TGTGCCAGCAGCTCCGGGGTGTGGTCACCCCTCCACTTT. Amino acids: CASSSGVWSPLHF.

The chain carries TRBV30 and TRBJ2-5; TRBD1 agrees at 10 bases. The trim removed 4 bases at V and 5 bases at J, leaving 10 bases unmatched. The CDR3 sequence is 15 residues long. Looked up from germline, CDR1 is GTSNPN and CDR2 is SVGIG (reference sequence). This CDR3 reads CAWNPGQGFLETQYF. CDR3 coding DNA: TGTGCCTGGAACCCGGGACAGGGGTTTCTGGAGACCCAGTACTTC.

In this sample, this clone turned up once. The CDR3 protein is CASSLGRGSPTQYF. The CDR3 region has the DNA TGTGCCAGCAGCTTGGGCAGGGGAAGTCCCACGCAGTATTTT. The chain joins TRBV11-3 to TRBJ2-3, with D possibly being TRBD1 (6 bases). The CDR3 extends over 14 amino acids. Trimming removed 3 bases from V and 9 bases from J, with 16 bases in between. Germline lookup yields CDR1 SGHNT and CDR2 YENEEA.

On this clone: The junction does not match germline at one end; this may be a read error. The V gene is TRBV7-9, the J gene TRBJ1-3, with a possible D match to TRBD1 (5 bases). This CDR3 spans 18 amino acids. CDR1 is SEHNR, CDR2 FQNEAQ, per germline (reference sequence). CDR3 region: CSSSQVGGQGSSGNTIYF. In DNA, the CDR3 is TGTTCCAGCAGCCAAGTTGGAGGGCAGGGAAGCTCTGGAAACACCATATATTTT.

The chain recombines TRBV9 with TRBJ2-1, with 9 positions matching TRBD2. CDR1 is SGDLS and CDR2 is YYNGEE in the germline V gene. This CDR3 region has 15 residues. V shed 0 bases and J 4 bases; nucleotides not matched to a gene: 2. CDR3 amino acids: CASSVGLAEYNEQFF. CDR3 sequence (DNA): TGTGCCAGCAGCGTAGGACTAGCGGAGTACAATGAGCAGTTCTTC.

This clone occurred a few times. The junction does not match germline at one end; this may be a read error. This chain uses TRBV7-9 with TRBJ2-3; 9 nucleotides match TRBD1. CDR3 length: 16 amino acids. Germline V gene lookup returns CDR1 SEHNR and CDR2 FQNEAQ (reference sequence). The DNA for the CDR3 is TGTTCCAGCAGCCCCCACAGGGGGCGAGGGACAGATACGCAGTATTTT. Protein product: CSSSPHRGRGTDTQYF.

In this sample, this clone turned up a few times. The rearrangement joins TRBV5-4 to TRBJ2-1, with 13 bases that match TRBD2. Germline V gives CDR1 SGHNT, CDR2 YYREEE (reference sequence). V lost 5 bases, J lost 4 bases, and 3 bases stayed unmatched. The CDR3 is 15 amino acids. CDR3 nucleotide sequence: TGTGCCAGCAGACTAGCGGGGGGGGGATACAATGAGCAGTTCTTC. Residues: CASRLAGGGYNEQFF.

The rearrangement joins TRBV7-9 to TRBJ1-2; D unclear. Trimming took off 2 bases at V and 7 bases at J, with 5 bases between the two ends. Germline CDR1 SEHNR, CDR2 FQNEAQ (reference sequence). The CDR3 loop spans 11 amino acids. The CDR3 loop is CASSLLAGYTF. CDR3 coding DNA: TGTGCCAGCAGCTTATTAGCTGGCTACACCTTC.

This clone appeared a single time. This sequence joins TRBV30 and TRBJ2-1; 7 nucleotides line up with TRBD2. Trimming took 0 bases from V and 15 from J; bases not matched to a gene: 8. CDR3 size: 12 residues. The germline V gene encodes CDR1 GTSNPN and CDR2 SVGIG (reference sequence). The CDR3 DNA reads TGTGCCTGGAGTGTCTACGGACTAGGGGCGTTCTTC. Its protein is CAWSVYGLGAFF.

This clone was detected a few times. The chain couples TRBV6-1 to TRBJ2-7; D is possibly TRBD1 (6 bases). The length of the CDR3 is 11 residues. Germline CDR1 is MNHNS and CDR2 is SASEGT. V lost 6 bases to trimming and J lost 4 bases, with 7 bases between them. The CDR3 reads CASRTGYEQYF. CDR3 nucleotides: TGTGCCAGCAGAACAGGGTACGAGCAGTACTTC.

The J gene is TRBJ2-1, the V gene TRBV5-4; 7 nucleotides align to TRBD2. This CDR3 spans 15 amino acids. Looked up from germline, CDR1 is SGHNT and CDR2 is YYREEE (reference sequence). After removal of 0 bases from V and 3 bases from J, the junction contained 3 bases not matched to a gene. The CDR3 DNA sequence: TGTGCCAGCAGCTTGGAGCCTAGCGGCTACAATGAGCAGTTCTTC. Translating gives CASSLEPSGYNEQFF.

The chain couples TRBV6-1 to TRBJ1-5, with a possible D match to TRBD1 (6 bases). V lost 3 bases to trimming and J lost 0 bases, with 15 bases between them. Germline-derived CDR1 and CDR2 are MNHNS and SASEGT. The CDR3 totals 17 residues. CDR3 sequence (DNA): TGTGCCAGCAGTGACCCCTGGACAGTCCATAGCAATCAGCCCCAGCATTTT. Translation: CASSDPWTVHSNQPQHF.

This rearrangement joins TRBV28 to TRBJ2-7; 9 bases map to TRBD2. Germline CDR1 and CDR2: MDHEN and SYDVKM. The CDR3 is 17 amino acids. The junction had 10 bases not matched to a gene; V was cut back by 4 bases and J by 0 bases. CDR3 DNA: TGTGCCAGCAGTTCCCCCGGTACTAGCGGGCGCTCCTACGAGCAGTACTTC. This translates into CASSSPGTSGRSYEQYF.

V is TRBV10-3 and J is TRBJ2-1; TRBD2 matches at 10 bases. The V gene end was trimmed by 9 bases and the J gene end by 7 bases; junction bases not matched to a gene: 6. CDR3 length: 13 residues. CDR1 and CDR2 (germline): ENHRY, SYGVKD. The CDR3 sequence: CAISSGSENEQFF. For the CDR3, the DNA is TGTGCCATTTCTAGCGGGAGCGAGAATGAGCAGTTCTTC.

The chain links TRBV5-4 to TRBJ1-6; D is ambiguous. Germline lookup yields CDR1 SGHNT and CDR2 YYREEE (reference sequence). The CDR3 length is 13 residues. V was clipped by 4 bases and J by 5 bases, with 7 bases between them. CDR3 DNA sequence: TGTGCCAGCAGCCGGGATAATAATTCACCCCTCCACTTT. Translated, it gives CASSRDNNSPLHF.

CDR3 nucleotide sequence: TGCGCCAGCAGTGAGGGAGGCTCGACAGATACGCAGTATTTT. The encoded protein is CASSEGGSTDTQYF. V is TRBV10-2 and J is TRBJ2-3; D is perhaps TRBD2 (5 bases). CDR3 size: 14 residues. Germline CDR1 reads WSHSY; CDR2 reads SAAADI. With 2 bases removed from V and 3 bases from J, the gap between germline ends came to 9 bases.

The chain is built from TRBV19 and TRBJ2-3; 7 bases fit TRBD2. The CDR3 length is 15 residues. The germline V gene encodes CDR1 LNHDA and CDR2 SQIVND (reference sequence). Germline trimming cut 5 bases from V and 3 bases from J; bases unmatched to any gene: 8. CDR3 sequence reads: CASSPDMGGTDTQYF. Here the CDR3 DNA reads TGTGCCAGTAGTCCGGATATGGGGGGGACAGATACGCAGTATTTT.

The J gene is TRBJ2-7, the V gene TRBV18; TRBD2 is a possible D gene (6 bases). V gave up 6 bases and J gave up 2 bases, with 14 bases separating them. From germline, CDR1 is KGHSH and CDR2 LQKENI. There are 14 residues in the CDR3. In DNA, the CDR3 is TGTGCCAGCTCGGGAGGAGGGCCCCCCTACGAGCAGTACTTC. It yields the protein CASSGGGPPYEQYF.

The CDR3 nucleotides are TGTGCCAGCAGAGGATCTAGCGGGGATAAGACCTACGAGCAGTACTTC. Translated: CASRGSSGDKTYEQYF. This rearrangement joins TRBV2 to TRBJ2-7; 9 bases map to TRBD2. CDR1 is SNHLY and CDR2 is FYNNEI in the germline V gene. V dropped 6 bases and J dropped 2; count of bases not matched to a gene: 11. The CDR3 length is 16 residues.

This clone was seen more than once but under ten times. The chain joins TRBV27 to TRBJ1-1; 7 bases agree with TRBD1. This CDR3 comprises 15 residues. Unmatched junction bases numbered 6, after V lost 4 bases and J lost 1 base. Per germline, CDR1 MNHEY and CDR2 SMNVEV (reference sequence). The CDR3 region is CASSSEGAGNTEAFF. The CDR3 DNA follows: TGTGCCAGCAGTTCAGAGGGGGCGGGGAACACTGAAGCTTTCTTT.

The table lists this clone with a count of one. The CDR3 loop is CASSYLGLAGQETQYF. The CDR3 DNA sequence: TGTGCCAGCAGTTACTTGGGACTAGCGGGTCAAGAGACCCAGTACTTC. This chain links TRBV6-5 with TRBJ2-5; TRBD2 aligns across 12 bases. Germline V gene lookup returns CDR1 MNHEY and CDR2 SVGAGI. With V trimmed by 1 base and J by 2 bases, 2 bases remained unmatched. CDR3 length: 16 residues.

CDR3 coding DNA: TGTGCCAGCAGCCCGACAGGGGGTGGTGGCTACACCTTC. Its protein is CASSPTGGGGYTF. This chain links TRBV7-9 with TRBJ1-2, with TRBD1 matching over 9 bases. The V and J ends lost 5 bases and 7 bases, in that order; junction bases with no gene match: 5. The CDR3 has 13 amino acids. Germline V gene data show CDR1 as SEHNR and CDR2 as FQNEAQ (reference sequence).